A selection of T cell receptor beta chains follows, all from one sample in a study of vaccination effects on CD4 cells after COVID-19. Libraries were prepared by immunoSEQ multiplex PCR; TCRdb keeps only in-frame clonotypes and omits some of them. The sample consists of about 50,000 clones, around 70% of them appearing once. Their antigen targets remain unknown. Sequencing was performed on CD4+ T cells from PBMCs cultured without peptide, taken after COVID-19 vaccination. These receptors all stem from a human donor who had a prior SARS-CoV-2 infection. Each CDR3 is given with its conserved first and last residue. The order of the fields is D gene, V gene, J gene, clone size, CDR3 DNA, CDR3 protein. A D gene is named only where the DNA matches it firmly. The listing skips clone size in some rows; elsewhere it reads once, few, many or a size class.

NA	TRBV5-5	TRBJ2-7	NA	TGTGCCAGCAGCTTGTTGGGGCAGTACTACGAGCAGTACTTC	CASSLLGQYYEQYF
NA	TRBV27	TRBJ1-2	NA	TGTGCCAGCAGCCCCCAGGGAGACTATGGCTACACCTTC	CASSPQGDYGYTF
NA	TRBV9	TRBJ2-1	NA	TGTGCCAGCAGCGTAACGGGAAGCTCCTACAATGAGCAGTTCTTC	CASSVTGSSYNEQFF
TRBD2	TRBV11-1	TRBJ2-2	NA	TGTGCCAGCAGTCGAACTAGCGGGAGGGCCGCCGGGGAGCTGTTTTTT	CASSRTSGRAAGELFF
NA	TRBV28	TRBJ2-7	NA	TGTGCCAGCAGTTTTACGTCAAGGATCTTCTACGAGCAGTACTTC	CASSFTSRIFYEQYF
NA	TRBV6-4	TRBJ2-5	NA	TGTGCCAGCAGTGACGCCTCAAGAAGGGGCCAGTACTTC	CASSDASRRGQYF
NA	TRBV7-2	TRBJ2-7	NA	TGTGCCAGCAGACAAGTGGATGGATCCGAGCAGTACTTC	CASRQVDGSEQYF
NA	TRBV5-1	TRBJ2-3	medium-sized	TGCGCCAGCAGTGCGACGCTAGATACGCAGTATTTT	CASSATLDTQYF
NA	TRBV7-2	TRBJ2-1	NA	TGTGCCAGCAGCTTAGTAGGTGTTTCGGCCCCCTCGGGGGATGAGCAGTTCTTC	CASSLVGVSAPSGDEQFF
TRBD1	TRBV5-1	TRBJ2-7	NA	TGCGCCAGCAGCTTGCCGGGACAGCTCGGTGAGCAGTACTTC	CASSLPGQLGEQYF